This T cell receptor beta chain was obtained from a study of Ad26.COV2.S vaccination and SARS-CoV-2 variants. The CDR3 runs 14 residues. Germline V lookup: CDR1 LNHDA, CDR2 SQIVND (reference sequence). The V segment lost 7 bases and the J segment 2 bases; nucleotides outside the gene matches: 2. Method: immunoSEQ multiplex PCR; TCRdb's copy keeps in-frame clones and lacks some. Found here are approximately 450,000 clones, more than 80% of them singletons; the top ten hold 12%. This clone was observed a single time. The treatment denotes: around 19 received Ad26.COV2.S at low or high dose, single or two shots; about 5 received placebo; per-sample allocation not given. Sampling occurred on day 63 after the first vaccine or placebo injection. What was given as vaccine was an Ad26 vector encoding Wuhan-strain SARS-CoV-2 spike.

The receptor's source is a person aged 18-65 years who received the Ad26.COV2.S COVID-19 vaccine or a placebo. Material: peripheral blood, obtained in a trial of Ad26.COV2.S vaccine versus placebo. V and J are TRBV19 and TRBJ2-2, with 9 bases identical to TRBD1. For the CDR3, the DNA is TGTGCCAGTACGGGACAGGGAAACACCGGGGAGCTGTTTTTT. It translates to CASTGQGNTGELFF. Filled out from reference TRBV19 and TRBJ2-2, the complete variable domain reads DGGITQSPKYLFRKEGQNVTLSCEQNLNHDAMYWYRQDPGQGLRLIYYSQIVNDFQKGDIAEGYSVSREKKESFPLTVTSAQKNPTAFYLCASTGQGNTGELFFGEGSRLTVL.